The 8 T cell receptor beta chains below all came from one sample that was sequenced in a study of spatial heterogeneity in lung cancer (dated by TCRdb to the late 2010s). The method was 5' RACE. Sequencing was carried out with a NextSeq 500. TCRdb redid the processing of the public reads, applying fastp at Q25 and MiXCR, and retained in-frame beta chains. Rows merge per CDR3 protein into single entries with the most common DNA and genes. The sample has over 50,000 distinct CDR3 sequences on record, about 8% of them singletons. The ten largest clones add up to roughly 16% of the sample. The intended sense of this specimen's time point label: sample taken at primary tumor resection. Whole RNA extracted from tumor and nontumor lung tissue, or from cryopreserved PBMC samples, was used for TCR sequencing without cell sorting. The sequenced sample was PBMCs, obtained at surgery. These receptors were taken from a female donor with early-stage non-small cell lung cancer.

This clonotype was counted only a few times. V and J are TRBV18 and TRBJ2-5; D assignment may be TRBD1 or TRBD2 (5 bases each). V dropped 3 bases and J dropped 1 base, with 9 bases sitting between them. The germline CDR1 and CDR2 sequences are KGHSH and LQKENI. CDR3 length: 14 residues. The DNA of the CDR3 is TGTGCCAGCTCACCTACTAGGGGCCAAGAGACCCAGTACTTC. It specifies CASSPTRGQETQYF.

This clonotype has only a few counts. The chain uses TRBV10-3 and TRBJ1-5; perhaps TRBD1 as D (6 bases). The germline CDR1 and CDR2 sequences are ENHRY and SYGVKD. CDR3 length equals 16 residues. Trimming removed 0 bases from V and 4 bases from J, with 13 bases in between. This chain's CDR3 is CAISESGGAGNQPQHF. CDR3 in DNA: TGTGCCATCAGTGAGTCAGGGGGGGCCGGGAATCAGCCCCAGCATTTT.

This clonotype was counted only a few times. The chain uses TRBV12-3 or TRBV12-4 and TRBJ1-1; the D is unclear. V was clipped by 5 bases and J by 4 bases, with 8 bases between them. There are 12 residues in the CDR3. The CDR3 nucleotides are TGTGCCAGCAGTGAGTGGGGCACTGAAGCTTTCTTT. It encodes CASSEWGTEAFF.

The chain has TRBV28 and TRBJ1-2; D is possibly TRBD1 (5 bases). The ends were cut back, 4 bases at V and 8 bases at J, with 20 bases in the middle. This CDR3 is built from 15 residues. CDR1 is MDHEN, CDR2 SYDVKM, per germline. The CDR3 is CASSSPGRRQRGYTF. The CDR3 nucleotides are TGTGCCAGCAGTTCCCCGGGACGGAGACAGAGAGGCTACACCTTC.

This clonotype has just a few counts. CDR3 loop: CASSPRIGYEGLNTGELFF. The CDR3 bases are TGTGCCAGCTCACCACGGATAGGTTATGAGGGACTGAACACCGGGGAGCTGTTTTTT. J is TRBJ2-2 and V is TRBV18, with TRBD2 as a possible D gene (6 bases). CDR3 length: 19 residues. Germline CDR1 and CDR2: KGHSH and LQKENI. The V gene lost 1 base and the J gene lost 1 base, with 19 bases spanning the gap.

This clonotype was observed at least ten times. The chain has TRBV4-2 and TRBJ2-2; D is unresolved. This CDR3 contains 15 residues. V was trimmed by 3 bases and J by 1 base, leaving 9 bases between them. The V gene's germline CDR1 is LGHNA and CDR2 YNFKEQ. The chain's CDR3 is CASSQETLNTGELFF. CDR3 DNA sequence: TGTGCCAGCAGCCAGGAGACTCTGAACACCGGGGAGCTGTTTTTT.

Ten or more counts support this clonotype. J is TRBJ2-1 and V is TRBV5-1; 14 bases line up with TRBD2. The trim removed 4 bases at V and 6 bases at J, leaving 3 bases unmatched. Germline V lookup: CDR1 SGHRS, CDR2 YFSETQ. The CDR3 has 15 residues. This CDR3 reads CASSDGTSGSNEQFF. In DNA form, the CDR3 reads TGCGCCAGCAGCGACGGGACTAGCGGGAGCAATGAGCAGTTCTTC.

This clonotype showed up just a few times. V usage is TRBV30 and J usage is TRBJ1-1; weak D call: TRBD1 (5 bases). Germline CDR1 GTSNPN, CDR2 SVGIG (reference sequence). The CDR3 has 12 amino acids. V lost 2 bases to trimming and J lost 2 bases, with 6 bases between them. The CDR3 DNA reads TGTGCCTGGAGTCGGGACAACACTGAAGCTTTCTTT. Amino acid sequence: CAWSRDNTEAFF.